One TCR beta chain is described in this entry. Its target is unknown. These data belong to a study of cytomegalovirus exposure and HLA in healthy donors. On the study more broadly: As an earlier analysis found, about 179 million T cells yielded 117 million unique TCR beta sequences.

The primer mix had 60 Vbeta and 13 Jbeta primers. The repertoire was sequenced with immunoSEQ multiplex PCR; TCRdb's copy has only in-frame clones and lacks some. The data hold around 180,000 clones, with around 87% observed a single time. Study-level results: Further analysis, carried out later, found HLA-associated TCR beta chains more clonally expanded than equally common other chains. No immune exposure information besides CMV serostatus was available. Highest at DRB1 and lowest at HLA-C, TCR association rates differed among HLA loci in a later analysis.

This TCR derives from a woman younger than 35 in good health and CMV-seronegative. Input material: PBMCs.

This CDR3 reads CASSPIWDSNSPLHF. The CDR3 DNA reads as TGTGCCAGCAGCCCTATCTGGGACAGCAATTCACCCCTCCACTTT. This chain connects TRBV27 to TRBJ1-6; TRBD1 aligns across 7 bases. CDR1 is MNHEY and CDR2 is SMNVEV in the germline V gene (reference sequence). The V segment lost 6 bases and the J segment 7 bases; nucleotides outside the gene matches: 9. CDR3 length: 15 amino acids.